One sample yielded the 22 T cell receptor beta chains listed below, sequenced in a study of T cells after yellow fever vaccination. TCRdb fed the 5' RACE reads into MiXCR, producing one record per CDR3 protein. The sample has about 510,000 distinct CDR3 sequences; 21% are singletons. The sample here was PBMCs, taken 20 to 25 days after the first yellow fever vaccination. The receptors originated from a man aged 18 to 30 who received the YFV17D yellow fever vaccine.

The rearrangement links TRBV3-1 to TRBJ2-7; D tentatively fits TRBD1 or TRBD2 (5 bases each). The CDR3 is made up of 14 amino acids. V lost 4 bases, J lost 4 bases, and 14 bases lay in between. Germline CDR1 LGHDT, CDR2 YNNKEL (reference sequence). In DNA, the CDR3 is TGTGCCAGCAGCCTCTCCGGGACCCATTACGAGCAGTACTTC. It yields the protein CASSLSGTHYEQYF.

The V and J genes are TRBV11-2 and TRBJ2-7, with 9 bases that match TRBD1. Germline assignment: CDR1 SGHAT and CDR2 FQNNGV. Trimming at V came to 8 bases and at J to 0 bases, leaving 8 bases not matched to a gene. The CDR3 contains 15 residues. CDR3 nucleotide sequence: TGTGCCAGCGCGGGACAGGGAATGGGCTCCTACGAGCAGTACTTC. This codes for CASAGQGMGSYEQYF.

This clonotype turned up a few times. The CDR3 is CASSDRRGTITEAFF. The CDR3 bases are TGTGCCAGCAGTGATAGGAGGGGGACGATAACTGAAGCTTTCTTT. This chain connects TRBV6-1 to TRBJ1-1; D may be TRBD1 (6 bases). From germline, CDR1 is MNHNS and CDR2 SASEGT. The ends were cut back, 3 bases at V and 5 bases at J, with 16 bases in the middle. The CDR3 length is 15 residues.

This clonotype came up a few times. The gene calls are TRBV11-2 and TRBJ1-4, with 8 bases identical to TRBD1. V lost 6 bases and J lost 8; bases outside the gene matches: 5. Germline CDR1 is SGHAT and CDR2 is FQNNGV. This CDR3 comprises 13 residues. The CDR3 bases are TGTGCCAGCAGTACAGGGGGAAGGGAAAAACTGTTTTTT. It translates to CASSTGGREKLFF. Looking up the rest from reference TRBV11-2 and TRBJ1-4 gives the full variable domain: EAGVAQSPRYKIIEKRQSVAFWCNPISGHATLYWYQQILGQGPKLLIQFQNNGVVDDSQLPKDRFSAERLKGVDSTLKIQPAKLEDSAVYLCASSTGGREKLFFGSGTQLSVL.

This clonotype was counted only a few times. The chain employs TRBV7-2 and TRBJ2-3; unclear D gene. Trimming took off 4 bases at V and 0 bases at J, with 11 bases between the two ends. The CDR3 is made up of 15 amino acids. Germline CDR1 reads SGHTA; CDR2 reads FQGNSA. CDR3 residues: CASSSEIASTDTQYF. For the CDR3, the DNA is TGTGCCAGCAGCTCAGAGATCGCAAGCACAGATACGCAGTATTTT.

The chain is built from TRBV9 and TRBJ2-3; D is unresolved. Trimming took 0 bases from V and 0 from J, leaving 5 bases between them. CDR1 SGDLS and CDR2 YYNGEE come from the germline V gene. The CDR3 is 14 amino acids. In nucleotides, the CDR3 is TGTGCCAGCAGCGTAGAGGGTAGCACAGATACGCAGTATTTT. This sequence encodes CASSVEGSTDTQYF.

This chain connects TRBV20-1 to TRBJ2-7; perhaps TRBD1 as D (6 bases). Germline assignment: CDR1 DFQATT and CDR2 SNEGSKA (reference sequence). There are 13 residues in the CDR3. Trimming removed 3 bases from V and 7 bases from J, with 16 bases in between. CDR3: CSASLQGGREQYF. The CDR3 DNA follows: TGCAGTGCTAGTCTACAGGGTGGCCGTGAGCAGTACTTC.

This clonotype was observed a few times. This chain links TRBV5-6 with TRBJ1-5, with D hard to call. Trimming stripped 1 base from V and 14 bases from J, with 25 bases between. This CDR3 spans 16 amino acids. Per germline, CDR1 SGHDT and CDR2 YYEEEE. The CDR3 sequence: CASSLSGRASAKGEHF. The CDR3 DNA is TGTGCCAGCAGCTTGAGCGGGAGGGCTTCGGCGAAAGGTGAGCATTTT.

V is TRBV12-3 or TRBV12-4 and J is TRBJ2-3, with D possibly being TRBD2 (5 bases). V was shortened by 0 bases and J by 2 bases, with 12 bases between the two germline ends. This CDR3 is built from 16 residues. Here the CDR3 reads CASSLALRLATDTQYF. The DNA of the CDR3 is TGTGCCAGCAGTTTAGCTTTGCGGCTAGCCACAGATACGCAGTATTTT.

This chain uses TRBV9 with TRBJ2-2, with TRBD2 as a possible D gene (6 bases). CDR1 and CDR2 (germline): SGDLS, YYNGEE. V lost 8 bases and J lost 1, with 9 bases in between. The CDR3 is 13 amino acids. The CDR3 nucleotides read TGTGCCAGTGGGACTTGGAACACCGGGGAGCTGTTTTTT. Its translation is CASGTWNTGELFF.

This clonotype was seen a few times. The chain joins TRBV6-5 to TRBJ2-1, with 7 bases that match TRBD2. This CDR3 contains 15 residues. Germline CDR1 MNHEY, CDR2 SVGAGI. V was pared by 0 bases and J by 8 bases, with 7 bases of the junction left unmatched. CDR3 coding DNA: TGTGCCAGCAGTTACTCGGGAGGGGCCGTCGATGAGCAGTTCTTC. Encoded protein: CASSYSGGAVDEQFF.

The chain joins TRBV30 to TRBJ2-5, with 13 nucleotides matching TRBD2. The V gene's germline CDR1 is GTSNPN and CDR2 SVGIG (reference sequence). The CDR3 sequence is 15 residues long. V lost 1 base to trimming and J lost 9 bases; unmatched junction nucleotides: 8. CDR3: CAWSAGTSGEGSQYF. The CDR3 DNA is TGTGCCTGGAGTGCCGGGACTAGCGGGGAAGGCTCCCAGTACTTC.

The genes are TRBV7-2 and TRBJ2-1, with a possible D match to TRBD2 (6 bases). The CDR3 length is 15 residues. In germline, CDR1 is SGHTA, CDR2 FQGNSA. V lost 1 base, J lost 4 bases, and 11 bases lay in between. This CDR3 reads CASSLGLGGYNEQFF. The CDR3 nucleotides are TGTGCCAGCAGCTTAGGCCTGGGGGGATACAATGAGCAGTTCTTC.

This clonotype was seen a handful of times. Mismatch with germline at one junction end may stem from a read error. The rearrangement joins TRBV6-5 to TRBJ2-1; 9 bases are a match to TRBD1. From germline, CDR1 is MNHEY and CDR2 SVGAGI. The CDR3 totals 11 residues. The CDR3 sequence is CASSYGDRAIF. The CDR3, as DNA: TGTGCCAGCAGTTACGGGGACAGGGCCATCTTC.

The chain carries TRBV3-1 and TRBJ2-1, with D possibly TRBD2 on 6 matching bases. The V gene lost 5 bases and the J gene lost 6 bases, with 17 bases spanning the gap. Germline V gene data show CDR1 as LGHDT and CDR2 as YNNKEL (reference sequence). The length of the CDR3 is 15 residues. The CDR3 sequence is CASSNRDWGSNEQFF. In nucleotides, the CDR3 is TGTGCCAGCAGCAACCGGGACTGGGGGTCCAATGAGCAGTTCTTC.

This sequence joins TRBV29-1 and TRBJ2-2, with D possibly matching TRBD2 (5 bases). From germline, CDR1 is SQVTM and CDR2 ANQGSEA. CDR3 length: 13 amino acids. Trimming left V 7 bases short and J 0 bases short, with 9 bases between. CDR3 coding DNA: TGCAGCGCCGACTATTCGAACACCGGGGAGCTGTTTTTT. It yields the protein CSADYSNTGELFF.

The chain joins TRBV4-1 to TRBJ2-2; D might be TRBD1 (6 bases). The germline gives CDR1 MGHRA, CDR2 YSYEKL. V gave up 5 bases and J gave up 7 bases, with 17 bases separating them. The CDR3 loop spans 15 amino acids. The CDR3 is CASSSRIQGSGELFF. DNA of the CDR3: TGCGCCAGCAGCAGTAGAATACAGGGTAGCGGGGAGCTGTTTTTT.

The chain is built from TRBV20-1 and TRBJ2-1; D unresolved. Between the trimmed V and J ends, which lost 5 bases and 3 bases, there was a span of 11 bases. The CDR3 covers 13 residues. Germline V CDR1 and CDR2: DFQATT, SNEGSKA (reference sequence). The CDR3 region has the DNA TGCAGTGCTCCCTGGACCGGCTACAATGAGCAGTTCTTC. Residues: CSAPWTGYNEQFF.

This chain joins TRBV5-1 and TRBJ2-1; possible D gene TRBD2, 5 bases. V lost 4 bases to trimming and J lost 6 bases, with 11 bases between them. The CDR3 is made up of 13 amino acids. Germline V lookup: CDR1 SGHRS, CDR2 YFSETQ. DNA for the CDR3: TGCGCCAGCAGCCCGGGGATAGCCAATGAGCAGTTCTTC. Protein sequence: CASSPGIANEQFF.

The chain employs TRBV7-6 and TRBJ1-1, with D unresolved. The ends were cut back, 1 base at V and 0 bases at J, with 9 bases in the middle. CDR1 and CDR2 (germline): SGHVS, FNYEAQ. CDR3 length: 15 residues. The CDR3 sequence: CASSLVGIMNTEAFF. As DNA, the CDR3 is TGTGCCAGCAGCTTAGTAGGAATCATGAACACTGAAGCTTTCTTT.

This chain connects TRBV5-1 to TRBJ2-7; 7 bases fit TRBD2. The V segment lost 0 bases and the J segment 1 base; nucleotides outside the gene matches: 16. CDR3 length: 19 amino acids. Per germline, CDR1 SGHRS and CDR2 YFSETQ. Here the CDR3 DNA reads TGCGCCAGCAGCTTGGGGTTTGCAGGGACTACGGAAGGTTCCTACGAGCAGTACTTC. It translates to CASSLGFAGTTEGSYEQYF.

The V call is TRBV23-1, the J call TRBJ2-2, with D perhaps being TRBD1 or TRBD2 (5 bases each). TRBV23-1 is labeled an ORF, and its function is uncertain. The V end was cut by 1 base, the J end by 7 bases, with 19 bases between. This CDR3 is built from 17 residues. The CDR3 nucleotides read TGCGCCAGCAGTCAATGCCGGGACCCGGAGTATGGCGGGGAGCTGTTTTTT. It yields the protein CASSQCRDPEYGGELFF.